These 22 T cell receptor beta chains came from one sample sequenced in a study of identifying expanded T cells in peripheral blood. Repertoires were generated with immunoSEQ multiplex PCR, while TCRdb's copy carries only in-frame clones and drops some. The repertoire consists of some 120,000 clones, with about four fifths occurring once and the leading ten covering 3.3%. The sample consisted of blood. The origin of the receptors is a person aged 18-70 years in good health.

The chain is built from TRBV5-1 and TRBJ1-1; D is perhaps TRBD1 (5 bases). Trimming pared 5 bases from V and 4 bases from J, leaving 12 bases between. The germline gives CDR1 SGHRS, CDR2 YFSETQ. The CDR3 length is 13 residues. The CDR3 DNA is TGCGCCAGCAGGCTAGGGGTGGGCACTGAAGCTTTCTTT. It codes for CASRLGVGTEAFF.

V and J are TRBV5-1 and TRBJ2-7, with no clear D. Germline loops: CDR1 SGHRS, CDR2 YFSETQ. CDR3 length: 15 residues. V was shortened by 2 bases and J by 5 bases, with 17 bases between the two germline ends. The CDR3 coding sequence is TGCGCCAGCAGCTTAAGTAGGAGCCCGGTCGACGAGCAGTACTTC. Its protein is CASSLSRSPVDEQYF.

The chain employs TRBV6-6 and TRBJ2-5; 8 bases map to TRBD1. The CDR3 is made up of 15 amino acids. V lost 4 bases, J lost 4 bases, and 8 bases stayed unmatched. The germline gives CDR1 MNHNY, CDR2 SVGAGI (reference sequence). For the CDR3, the DNA is TGTGCCAGCAGTTTAACAGGGGGTATGCGAGAGACCCAGTACTTC. Amino acid sequence: CASSLTGGMRETQYF.

The chain employs TRBV7-2 and TRBJ1-1; maybe TRBD1 (5 bases). Per the germline V gene, CDR1 is SGHTA and CDR2 is FQGNSA. The CDR3 has 14 residues. The germline V and J ends were trimmed by 1 base and 8 bases, with 14 bases remaining between them. The CDR3 coding sequence is TGTGCCAGCAGCTTAGTAGTCCAGGGAGGCGAAGCTTTCTTT. This encodes CASSLVVQGGEAFF.

This chain links TRBV6-5 with TRBJ2-1, with D possibly matching TRBD2 (5 bases). V was trimmed by 6 bases and J by 9 bases, leaving 15 bases between them. The CDR3 runs 13 residues. Germline V lookup: CDR1 MNHEY, CDR2 SVGAGI. CDR3 sequence reads: CASSPGLSSEQFF. Written as DNA, the CDR3 is TGTGCCAGCAGCCCAGGACTCTCGAGTGAGCAGTTCTTC.

V gene TRBV7-9 combines with J gene TRBJ2-3; D gene uncertain. The CDR3 totals 14 residues. Germline V lookup: CDR1 SEHNR, CDR2 FQNEAQ (reference sequence). Trimming pared 0 bases from V and 2 bases from J, leaving 6 bases between. In DNA, the CDR3 is TGTGCCAGCAGCTTAGCGGGTTTCACAGATACGCAGTATTTT. The encoded protein is CASSLAGFTDTQYF.

The V call is TRBV30, the J call TRBJ2-4, with TRBD2 identical over 7 bases. Germline loops: CDR1 GTSNPN, CDR2 SVGIG (reference sequence). CDR3 length: 13 amino acids. J lost 7 bases, V lost 2 bases, and 5 bases had no gene match. CDR3 nucleotide sequence: TGTGCCTGGAGTTCCGGGGGGATCAACATTCAGTACTTC. Encoded protein: CAWSSGGINIQYF.

This chain joins TRBV6-6 and TRBJ1-2; 7 bases are shared with TRBD1. CDR1 MNHNY and CDR2 SVGAGI come from the germline V gene (reference sequence). This CDR3 region has 14 residues. The ends lost 7 bases at V and 2 bases at J; junction bases unmatched: 7. The CDR3 is CASKIQGTNYGYTF. CDR3 in DNA: TGTGCCAGCAAAATACAGGGGACCAACTATGGCTACACCTTC.

The table lists this clone with a count of one. J is TRBJ1-2 and V is TRBV19; 7 bases line up with TRBD1. The CDR3 loop spans 14 amino acids. In germline, CDR1 is LNHDA, CDR2 SQIVND (reference sequence). The V gene end was trimmed by 5 bases and the J gene end by 4 bases; junction bases not matched to a gene: 7. CDR3 bases: TGTGCCAGTAGTTTCTTAGGGGGCAGCTATGGCTACACCTTC. Translation gives CASSFLGGSYGYTF.

V usage is TRBV30 and J usage is TRBJ2-7, with TRBD2 matching over 10 bases. CDR3 size: 16 residues. CDR1 and CDR2 from the germline V gene are GTSNPN and SVGIG (reference sequence). The J segment lost 3 bases and the V segment lost 0 bases, leaving 8 bases of the junction unmatched. The chain's CDR3 is CAWSVMGLAGGYEQYF. CDR3 DNA sequence: TGTGCCTGGAGTGTCATGGGCTTAGCGGGGGGCTACGAGCAGTACTTC.

The chain is built from TRBV7-2 and TRBJ1-2; no reliable D call. This CDR3 contains 15 residues. Germline V lookup: CDR1 SGHTA, CDR2 FQGNSA. The germline V and J ends were trimmed by 1 base and 0 bases, with 9 bases remaining between them. DNA for the CDR3: TGTGCCAGCAGCTTAGAGGCCAGAGCTAACTATGGCTACACCTTC. Amino acids: CASSLEARANYGYTF.

The chain links TRBV2 to TRBJ2-4; TRBD1 might be the D (6 bases). The CDR3 loop spans 11 amino acids. Germline CDR1 reads SNHLY; CDR2 reads FYNNEI. Trimming left V 6 bases short and J 6 bases short, with 6 bases between. The CDR3: CASRTGNIQYF. DNA of the CDR3: TGTGCCAGCAGGACAGGAAACATTCAGTACTTC.

The chain couples TRBV5-5 to TRBJ1-4, with 7 bases that match TRBD1. This CDR3 is 15 amino acids long. Germline lookup yields CDR1 SGHKS and CDR2 YYEKEE (reference sequence). V shed 4 bases and J 8 bases; nucleotides not matched to a gene: 11. The DNA for the CDR3 is TGTGCCAGCAGCCCTAACCGGGACAGTCAGGAAAAACTGTTTTTT. Protein: CASSPNRDSQEKLFF.

This clone showed up just once. The chain combines TRBV11-2 with TRBJ2-7, with D hard to call. The germline CDR1 and CDR2 sequences are SGHAT and FQNNGV. CDR3 size: 12 residues. The V end was cut by 2 bases, the J end by 9 bases, with 11 bases between. Here the CDR3 reads CASSLTQATQYF. CDR3 nucleotides: TGTGCCAGCAGCTTAACCCAGGCTACGCAGTACTTC.

The CDR3 coding sequence is TGTGCCAGCAGCTCACAGGGGTCCGGGGAGCTGTTTTTT. Translation: CASSSQGSGELFF. The V call is TRBV7-9, the J call TRBJ2-2; 7 nucleotides agree with TRBD1. The V and J ends lost 4 bases and 6 bases, in that order; junction bases with no gene match: 2. Germline V gives CDR1 SEHNR, CDR2 FQNEAQ (reference sequence). The CDR3 is made up of 13 amino acids. The full variable domain, rest sourced from reference TRBV7-9 and TRBJ2-2, is DTGVSQNPRHKITKRGQNVTFRCDPISEHNRLYWYRQTLGQGPEFLTYFQNEAQLEKSRLLSDRFSAERPKGSFSTLEIQRTEQGDSAMYLCASSSQGSGELFFGEGSRLTVL.

Comment on this clone: The same CDR3 can be traced to other DNA sequences in this sample. The V gene is TRBV7-6, the J gene TRBJ2-2; a weak D match, TRBD2 (7 bases). Germline values: CDR1 SGHVS, CDR2 FNYEAQ. This CDR3 has 16 amino acids. The V gene lost 0 bases and the J gene lost 2 bases, with 10 bases spanning the gap. The CDR3 sequence is CASSLAAGANTGELFF. CDR3 DNA: TGTGCCAGCAGCTTAGCTGCGGGGGCCAACACCGGGGAGCTGTTTTTT.

This chain links TRBV7-2 with TRBJ2-1; D is unresolved. This CDR3 region has 13 residues. V lost 5 bases, J lost 6 bases, and 11 bases lay in between. Per the germline V gene, CDR1 is SGHTA and CDR2 is FQGNSA. CDR3 in amino acids: CASSPGLPNEQFF. The CDR3 region has the DNA TGTGCCAGCAGCCCGGGCCTCCCCAATGAGCAGTTCTTC.

The chain recombines TRBV9 with TRBJ2-3; 8 bases align to TRBD1. The CDR3 has 15 amino acids. Germline V gene lookup returns CDR1 SGDLS and CDR2 YYNGEE. V trimming: 4 bases; J trimming: 3 bases; junction bases outside the gene matches: 7. CDR3 residues: CASSQADRVTDTQYF. Here the CDR3 DNA reads TGTGCCAGCAGCCAAGCGGACAGGGTAACAGATACGCAGTATTTT.

The chain links TRBV19 to TRBJ2-3; D unclear. In germline, CDR1 is LNHDA, CDR2 SQIVND (reference sequence). V lost 5 bases and J 7 bases, leaving 25 bases between the germline ends. There are 17 residues in the CDR3. CDR3 sequence reads: CASSQRSTATDRNTQYF. In DNA, the CDR3 is TGTGCCAGTAGTCAACGGTCCACAGCTACAGATAGAAATACGCAGTATTTT.

The chain employs TRBV6-4 and TRBJ2-3; 9 bases align to TRBD2. The CDR3 is made up of 16 amino acids. V gave up 0 bases and J gave up 3 bases; unmatched junction bases: 4. The germline V gene has CDR1 MRHNA and CDR2 SNTAGT. CDR3 loop: CASSDSASGATDTQYF. CDR3 in DNA: TGTGCCAGCAGTGACTCGGCTAGCGGGGCGACAGATACGCAGTATTTT.

This sequence joins TRBV5-1 and TRBJ2-7, with 8 bases matching TRBD1. The germline V gene has CDR1 SGHRS and CDR2 YFSETQ. V gave up 4 bases and J gave up 3 bases; unmatched junction bases: 12. The CDR3 consists of 16 residues. CDR3 amino acids: CASSPLGGTGIYEQYF. In DNA, the CDR3 is TGCGCCAGCAGCCCATTAGGAGGGACAGGCATCTACGAGCAGTACTTC.

This clone occurred once. V gene TRBV29-1 combines with J gene TRBJ1-1; tentatively, D is TRBD1 (5 bases). The V end was cut by 7 bases, the J end by 5 bases, with 11 bases between. Germline V gene lookup returns CDR1 SQVTM and CDR2 ANQGSEA. This CDR3 region has 11 residues. The CDR3 is CSAGRRTEAFF. In DNA form, the CDR3 reads TGCAGCGCAGGGAGGCGAACTGAAGCTTTCTTT.